These T cell receptor beta chains were read from a single sample in a study of blood T cell repertoires in COVID-19. Some clones are missing from TCRdb's copy, which holds only in-frame ones; the method was immunoSEQ multiplex PCR. The sample has some 280,000 clones, 80% to 90% seen once. Sequencing used peripheral blood. These TCRs come from a woman younger than 45 with active or convalescent COVID-19. CDR3s include the opening cysteine and the closing phenylalanine or tryptophan. D genes are given only for firm matches. The size field is filled for only some rows; it gives once, few, many or a size class.

J | V | D | size | DNA | CDR3
TRBJ2-3 | TRBV30 | TRBD2 | - | TGTGCCTGGACTAGCGGGGGGTCGGCAGATACGCAGTATTTT | CAWTSGGSADTQYF
TRBJ1-1 | TRBV7-9 | - | - | TGTGCCAGCACCCCAGGGGCTGCTGAAGCTTTCTTT | CASTPGAAEAFF
TRBJ1-5 | TRBV23-1 | TRBD1 | - | TGCGCCAGCAGTCAGGCCTGGACAGGGTACAATCAGCCCCAGCATTTT | CASSQAWTGYNQPQHF
TRBJ1-4 | TRBV7-9 | TRBD1 | once | TGTGCCAGCAGCTTCCCCAGGGGGCAGGATGAAAAACTGTTTTTT | CASSFPRGQDEKLFF
TRBJ1-2 | TRBV20-1 | - | - | TGCAGTGCTTGGGAACAGGCTGACTACACCTTC | CSAWEQADYTF
TRBJ2-3 | TRBV2 | - | - | TGTGCCAGCAGACGGGAGTCTCGCATCTTGAGCACAGATACGCAGTATTTT | CASRRESRILSTDTQYF
TRBJ1-3 | TRBV30 | TRBD1 | once | TGTGCCTGGAGTGCCCAGAGGACAGGTCAACTCTCTGGAAACACCATATATTTT | CAWSAQRTGQLSGNTIYF
TRBJ1-3 | TRBV7-9 | - | few | TGTGCCAGCAGCTTAATGGGGGGTGTGGACACCATATATTTT | CASSLMGGVDTIYF
TRBJ1-5 | TRBV18 | - | - | TGTGCCAGCTCACCAAGTGCCGGGAATAGAGGCAATCAGCCCCAGCATTTT | CASSPSAGNRGNQPQHF
TRBJ1-1 | TRBV5-1 | - | - | TGCGCCAGCAGCGCCGAACAGGGTGTGTACACTGAAGCTTTCTTT | CASSAEQGVYTEAFF
TRBJ2-3 | TRBV21-1 | - | - | TGTGCCAGCAGCTCAAGGACAAGGTTGGCAGATACGCAGTATTTT | CASSSRTRLADTQYF
TRBJ2-2 | TRBV27 | TRBD2 | - | TGTGCCAGCAGTTTAAGGGCCATCCCTAGCGGGGTTAACACCGGGGAGCTGTTTTTT | CASSLRAIPSGVNTGELFF
TRBJ1-1 | TRBV19 | TRBD1 | - | TGTGCCAGTAGTTTCGGACATGGGACAGGGGCTTCGAACACTGAAGCTTTCTTT | CASSFGHGTGASNTEAFF
TRBJ2-5 | TRBV7-2 | TRBD2 | - | TGTGCCAGCCTGCCTAGCGGGAAAGAGACCCAGTACTTC | CASLPSGKETQYF
TRBJ2-6 | TRBV4-3 | - | - | TGCGCCAGCAGCCAAGATTTCGGGGCTGGGGCCAACGTCCTGACTTTC | CASSQDFGAGANVLTF
TRBJ2-3 | TRBV4-3 | TRBD2 | - | TGCGCCAGCAGCCAAGATACTAGCGGTTTCACAGATACGCAGTATTTT | CASSQDTSGFTDTQYF
TRBJ2-5 | TRBV6-5 | - | - | TGTGCCAGCAGGGGGCTGGTGATCCAAGAGACCCAGTACTTC | CASRGLVIQETQYF
TRBJ2-3 | TRBV7-2 | TRBD2 | - | TGTGCCAGCAGCCCTAGCGGGGGGTCCGCAGATACGCAGTATTTT | CASSPSGGSADTQYF
TRBJ2-1 | TRBV18 | TRBD2 | - | TGTGGGACTAGCGGCTACAATGAGCAGTTCTTC | CGTSGYNEQFF
TRBJ2-2 | TRBV21-1 | - | - | - | CASSKVGTGAIWGELFF
TRBJ1-1 | TRBV11-1 | TRBD1 | - | TGTGCCAGCAGCTCACCGGACAGGGGAAGCACTGAAGCTTTCTTT | CASSSPDRGSTEAFF
TRBJ1-1 | TRBV10-3 | TRBD1 | - | TGTGCCATCAGTGCAGGGGGGCCTGTGAACACTGAAGCTTTCTTT | CAISAGGPVNTEAFF
TRBJ2-3 | TRBV27 | TRBD1 | - | TGTGCCAGCAGTTTAATCTGGACAGGGGGCCCCGATACGCAGTATTTT | CASSLIWTGGPDTQYF
TRBJ1-2 | TRBV15 | - | - | TGTGCCACCAGCAGAGATATGGGGGCGGGCTATGGCTACACCTTC | CATSRDMGAGYGYTF
TRBJ1-4 | TRBV6-5 | - | - | TGTGCCAGCAGCCGGGTTGGTGTGAATGAAAAACTGTTTTTT | CASSRVGVNEKLFF
TRBJ2-1 | TRBV5-1 | - | - | TGCGCCAGTCGAGGGGGGGATTACAATGAGCAGTTCTTC | CASRGGDYNEQFF
TRBJ1-1 | TRBV19 | - | - | TGTGCCAGTAGTACCGGGACACTGAACACTGAAGCTTTCTTT | CASSTGTLNTEAFF
TRBJ2-2 | TRBV6-5 | - | - | TGTGCCAGCAGTTTTGCCAGAGGTGACACCGGGGAGCTGTTTTTT | CASSFARGDTGELFF
TRBJ2-7 | TRBV7-2 | TRBD1 | few | TGTGCCAGCAGCTTACCGACAGGGATGTACGAGCAGTACTTC | CASSLPTGMYEQYF
TRBJ1-6 | TRBV30 | TRBD1 | - | TGTGCCTGGAGTACGACAGGGGATAATTCACCCCTCCACTTT | CAWSTTGDNSPLHF
TRBJ1-1 | TRBV10-1 | - | - | TGCGCCAGCAGTGAAGGAGATGAAGCTTTCTTT | CASSEGDEAFF
TRBJ1-2 | TRBV7-2 | TRBD1 | - | TGTGCCAGCAGCCCCCGAAACATTGGACAGGGAACGGGCTACACCTTC | CASSPRNIGQGTGYTF